Reported below is one TCR beta chain. Antigen: not known. The data stem from a study of shared clonotypes between healthy human individuals. Clones were sequenced by immunoSEQ multiplex PCR, and TCRdb holds only the in-frame ones, with some missing. The sample shows roughly 2 million clones, approximately 95% of them seen only once. V was clipped by 7 bases and J by 2 bases, with 13 bases between them. The CDR3 spans 13 residues. CDR1 and CDR2 from the germline V gene are SGHNT and YYREEE (reference sequence). Overall study results and limits: The study's rarefaction showed incomplete sorted-subset sequencing despite large depth.

The rearrangement uses TRBV5-4 and TRBJ2-7; D may be TRBD1 (6 bases). The clonotype comes from a man between 18 and 35 years old in good health. Sequenced sample: naive CD4+ T cells sorted from blood. Subset in this sample: CD45RA+ positively selected. CDR3 coding DNA: TGTGCCAGCTCGGTGGACAGAACCTACGAGCAGTACTTC. Encoded protein: CASSVDRTYEQYF.